The entry below describes one T cell receptor (beta chain). Its antigen is currently unknown. The data stem from a study of cytomegalovirus exposure and HLA in healthy donors. General study findings and limits: Certain sequence variants were highly shared and formed a cluster, and this cluster was likely a sequencing artifact. Among the most significant clusters, several appeared linked to common viral pathogens in a later analysis.

60 Vbeta and 13 Jbeta primers were used in PCR. Repertoires were generated with immunoSEQ multiplex PCR, while TCRdb's copy carries only in-frame clones and drops some. This table has about 210,000 clones, around 80% appearing once. Sequencing was performed on PBMCs. The clonotype originates from a boy aged 5-17 years in good health and CMV-seronegative.

In DNA, the CDR3 is TGTGCCAGCAGCTTAGTACAAACCCGAGGGACTGAAGCTTTCTTT. Its protein product is CASSLVQTRGTEAFF. The rearrangement joins TRBV7-2 to TRBJ1-1; D gene unclear. V gave up 1 base and J gave up 5 bases, with 14 bases separating them. Germline CDR1 reads SGHTA; CDR2 reads FQGNSA. The CDR3 contains 15 residues.